This is a list of T cell receptor beta chains from one sample in a study of radiation and T cells in renal cell carcinoma. Data came from immunoSEQ multiplex PCR; TCRdb stores just in-frame clones and leaves some out. The sample has tens of thousands of clones, around 81% seen once. This material consisted of blood, taken from a patient whose treatment included radiotherapy and nephrectomy. The receptors come from a man in his 60s with renal cell carcinoma. Both conserved end residues are part of each CDR3. A D gene is named only where the DNA matches it firmly. Only part of the rows carry a size: once, few, many, or a class if the clone is expanded.

>once|TRBV9|TRBJ2-5|-
TGTGCCAGCAGCGTAGCTACTAATCCCGCGGAGACCCAGTACTTC
CASSVATNPAETQYF
>-|TRBV7-2|TRBJ1-1|-
TGTGCCAGCAGCTTAGCGGCGGAGGGTCGCACTGAAGCTTTCTTT
CASSLAAEGRTEAFF
>-|TRBV5-1|TRBJ1-2|TRBD1
TGCGCCAGCAGTGAGCGGGACAGGGCTACGTATGGCTACACCTTC
CASSERDRATYGYTF
>-|TRBV10-2|TRBJ1-2|-
TGCGCCAGCAGTGAGATCAACTATGGCTACACCTTC
CASSEINYGYTF
>-|TRBV18|TRBJ1-1|TRBD1
TGTGCCAGCTCATCCATAGGGGGACAGGAGAACACTGAAGCTTTCTTT
CASSSIGGQENTEAFF
>-|TRBV13|TRBJ1-1|-
TGTGCCAGCAGTTTACGGATGAACACTGAAGCTTTCTTT
CASSLRMNTEAFF
>-|TRBV19|TRBJ2-1|-
TGTGCCAGTAGTATTAGTACTGGATCCTACAATGAGCAGTTCTTC
CASSISTGSYNEQFF
>-|TRBV7-2|TRBJ2-1|TRBD1
TGTGCCAGCAGCCCCTGGACAGGGGGCGCATACAATGAGCAGTTCTTC
CASSPWTGGAYNEQFF
>-|TRBV9|TRBJ1-3|-
TGTGCCAGCAACTCCGGGGGGAACACCATATATTTT
CASNSGGNTIYF
>-|TRBV11-2|TRBJ1-1|-
TGTGCCAGCAGCTTGTCTACTACTGAAGCTTTCTTT
CASSLSTTEAFF
>-|TRBV29-1|TRBJ1-2|TRBD1
TGCAGCGTTGTCCTGACAGGGGGCTATGGCTACACCTTC
CSVVLTGGYGYTF
>-|TRBV19|TRBJ1-5|-
TGTGCCAGTAGTATAGCTGCGACAGCCACCTATACTGATGGAAGCAATCAGCCCCAGCATTTT
CASSIAATATYTDGSNQPQHF
>-|TRBV7-2|TRBJ2-1|-
TGTGCCAGCAGCCGCGGCGGCAGGGCGGTCGATGAGCAGTTCTTC
CASSRGGRAVDEQFF
>-|TRBV19|TRBJ1-1|-
TGTGCCAGTAGTATAGTAAGCGTCGGTATAAACACTGAAGCTTTCTTT
CASSIVSVGINTEAFF
>-|TRBV7-2|TRBJ1-1|-
TGTGCCAGCAGCCTACGTGCGGGGGACACTGAAGCTTTCTTT
CASSLRAGDTEAFF
>once|TRBV7-2|TRBJ2-5|TRBD2
TGTGCCAGCAGCCAACTAGCGGGCTCACAAGAGACCCAGTACTTC
CASSQLAGSQETQYF
>-|TRBV18|TRBJ1-5|-
TGTGCCAGCTCACCAGATAGCAATCAGCCCCAGCATTTT
CASSPDSNQPQHF
>-|TRBV10-3|TRBJ1-1|TRBD1
TGTGCCATCACTACGGACAGGGGTTTCACTGAAGCTTTCTTT
CAITTDRGFTEAFF
>-|TRBV6-1|TRBJ1-1|-
TGTGCCAGCAGTGGAGGTAGGAGAGAGGCTTTCTTT
CASSGGRREAFF
>-|TRBV19|TRBJ2-3|TRBD1
TGTGCCGTGGGCAGGGGGCACACAGATACGCAGTATTTT
CAVGRGHTDTQYF
>-|TRBV2|TRBJ1-1|-
TGTGCCAGCAGCGTACAGAGAATGAACACTGAAGCTTTCTTT
CASSVQRMNTEAFF
>few|TRBV7-2|TRBJ1-3|TRBD1
TGTGCCAGCAGCTTAGCCCGGGACAGGGGGGGAAACACCATATATTTT
CASSLARDRGGNTIYF
>-|TRBV11-1|TRBJ1-1|-
TGTGCCAGCAGCACCCTGGGGAGGACTGAAGCTTTCTTT
CASSTLGRTEAFF
>-|TRBV7-9|TRBJ1-3|-
TGTGCCAGCAGCTTCGGCCCGGGAAACACCATATATTTT
CASSFGPGNTIYF
>-|TRBV6-4|TRBJ1-2|-
TGTGCCAGCAGTGACTCGGGGCAGGCCAACTTCTATGGCTACACCTTC
CASSDSGQANFYGYTF
>-|TRBV18|TRBJ2-3|-
TGTGCCAGCTCACCAACCCGGACTAGCACAGATACGCAGTATTTT
CASSPTRTSTDTQYF
>-|TRBV14|TRBJ2-7|-
TGTGCCAGCAGCCGCCTTGGGGGCGGCGAGCAGTACTTC
CASSRLGGGEQYF
>once|TRBV30|TRBJ2-3|-
TGTGCCTGGGCCGGGCCAGGGAGAGATACGCAGTATTTT
CAWAGPGRDTQYF
>-|TRBV19|TRBJ2-3|-
TGTGCCAGTAAGCAAGCTAGGTCTCGCGTCGGTACGCAGTATTTT
CASKQARSRVGTQYF
>-|TRBV4-3|TRBJ2-2|TRBD1
TGCGCCAGCAGCCTTGGGACAGGGCCCCTAACCGGGGAGCTGTTTTTT
CASSLGTGPLTGELFF